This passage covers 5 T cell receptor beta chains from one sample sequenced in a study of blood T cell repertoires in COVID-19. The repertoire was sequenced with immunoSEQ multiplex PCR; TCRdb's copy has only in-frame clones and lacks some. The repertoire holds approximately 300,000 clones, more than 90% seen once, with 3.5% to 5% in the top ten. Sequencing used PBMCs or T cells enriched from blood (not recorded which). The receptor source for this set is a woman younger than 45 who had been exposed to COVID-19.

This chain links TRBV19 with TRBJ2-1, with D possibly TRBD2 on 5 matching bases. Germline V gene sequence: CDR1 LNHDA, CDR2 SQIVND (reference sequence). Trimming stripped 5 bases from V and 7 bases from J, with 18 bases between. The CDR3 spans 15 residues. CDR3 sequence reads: CASSLPGGSVNEQFF. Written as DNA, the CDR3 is TGTGCCAGTAGTCTCCCGGGTGGTAGCGTGAATGAGCAGTTCTTC.

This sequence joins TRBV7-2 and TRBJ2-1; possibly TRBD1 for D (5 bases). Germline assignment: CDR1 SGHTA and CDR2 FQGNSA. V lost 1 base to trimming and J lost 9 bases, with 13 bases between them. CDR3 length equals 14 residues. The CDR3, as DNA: TGTGCCAGCAGCTTAGATCCAGGGATGGTTGAGCAGTTCTTC. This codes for CASSLDPGMVEQFF.

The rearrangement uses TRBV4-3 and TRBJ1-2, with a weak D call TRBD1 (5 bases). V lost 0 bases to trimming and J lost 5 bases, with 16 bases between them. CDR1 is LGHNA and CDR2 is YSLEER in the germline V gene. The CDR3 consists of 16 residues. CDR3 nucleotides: TGCGCCAGCAGCCAAGATATAAGGGGATTCGGATATGGCTACACCTTC. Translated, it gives CASSQDIRGFGYGYTF.

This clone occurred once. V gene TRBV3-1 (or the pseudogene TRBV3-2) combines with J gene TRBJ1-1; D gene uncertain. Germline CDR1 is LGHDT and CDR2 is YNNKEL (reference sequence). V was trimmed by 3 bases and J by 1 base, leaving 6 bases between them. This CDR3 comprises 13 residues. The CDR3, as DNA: TGTGCCAGCAGCCATTGGGCGAACACTGAAGCTTTCTTT. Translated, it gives CASSHWANTEAFF.

DNA of the CDR3: TGCGCCAGCAGCCAAACCGGGACTGAGAATTCACCCCTCCACTTT. This gives the protein CASSQTGTENSPLHF. The chain employs TRBV4-1 and TRBJ1-6; D is possibly TRBD1 (5 bases). This CDR3 comprises 15 residues. CDR1 and CDR2 (germline): MGHRA, YSYEKL. V was trimmed by 2 bases and J by 7 bases, leaving 12 bases between them.